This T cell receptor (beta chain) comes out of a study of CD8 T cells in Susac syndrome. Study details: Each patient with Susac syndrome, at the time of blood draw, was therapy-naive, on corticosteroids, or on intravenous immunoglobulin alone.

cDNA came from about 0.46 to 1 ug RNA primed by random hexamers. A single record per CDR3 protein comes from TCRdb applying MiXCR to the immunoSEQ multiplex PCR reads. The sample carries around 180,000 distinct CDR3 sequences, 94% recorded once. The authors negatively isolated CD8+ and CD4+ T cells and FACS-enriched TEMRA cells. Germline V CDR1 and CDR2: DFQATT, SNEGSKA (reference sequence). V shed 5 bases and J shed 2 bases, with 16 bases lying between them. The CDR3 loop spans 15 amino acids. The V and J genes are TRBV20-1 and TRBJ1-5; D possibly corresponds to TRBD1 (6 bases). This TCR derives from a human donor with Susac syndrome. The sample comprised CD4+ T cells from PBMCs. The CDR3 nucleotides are TGCAGTGCTCGCGACAGGTTAGGAGGCAATCAGCCCCAGCATTTT. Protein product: CSARDRLGGNQPQHF.